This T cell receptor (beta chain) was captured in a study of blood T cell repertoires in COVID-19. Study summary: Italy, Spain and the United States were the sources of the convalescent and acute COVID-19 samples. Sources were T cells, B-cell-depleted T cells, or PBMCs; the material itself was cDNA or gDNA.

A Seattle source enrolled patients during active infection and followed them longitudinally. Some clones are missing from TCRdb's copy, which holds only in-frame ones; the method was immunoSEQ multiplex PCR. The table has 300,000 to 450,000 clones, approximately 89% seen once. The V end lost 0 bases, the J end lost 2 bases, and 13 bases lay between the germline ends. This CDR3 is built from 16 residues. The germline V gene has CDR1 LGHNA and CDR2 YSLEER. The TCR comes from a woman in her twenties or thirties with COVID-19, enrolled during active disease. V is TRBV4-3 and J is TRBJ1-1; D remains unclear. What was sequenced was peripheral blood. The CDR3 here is CASSQDLVVGNTEAFF. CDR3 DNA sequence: TGCGCCAGCAGCCAAGATTTGGTAGTTGGTAACACTGAAGCTTTCTTT.